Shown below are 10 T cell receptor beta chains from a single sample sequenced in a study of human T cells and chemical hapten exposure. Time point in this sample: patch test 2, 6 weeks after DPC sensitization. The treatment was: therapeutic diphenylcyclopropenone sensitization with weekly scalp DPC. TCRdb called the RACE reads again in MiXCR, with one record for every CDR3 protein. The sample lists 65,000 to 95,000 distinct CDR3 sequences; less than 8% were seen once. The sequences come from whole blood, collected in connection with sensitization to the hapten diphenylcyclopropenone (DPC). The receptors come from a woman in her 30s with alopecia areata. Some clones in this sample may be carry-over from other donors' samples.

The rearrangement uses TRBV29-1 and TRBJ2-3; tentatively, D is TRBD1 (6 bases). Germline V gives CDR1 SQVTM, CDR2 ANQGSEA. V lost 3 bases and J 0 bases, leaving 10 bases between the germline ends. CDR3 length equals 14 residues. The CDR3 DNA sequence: TGCAGCGTTGAGAGGGACACCAGCACAGATACGCAGTATTTT. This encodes CSVERDTSTDTQYF.

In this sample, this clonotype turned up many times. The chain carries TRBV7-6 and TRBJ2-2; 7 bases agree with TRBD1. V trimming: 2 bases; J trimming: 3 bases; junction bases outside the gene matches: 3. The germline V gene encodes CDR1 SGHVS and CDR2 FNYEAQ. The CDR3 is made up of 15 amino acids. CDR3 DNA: TGTGCCAGCAGCTTACGAGGGGGCGACACCGGGGAGCTGTTTTTT. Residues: CASSLRGGDTGELFF. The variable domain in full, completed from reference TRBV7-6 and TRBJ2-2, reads GAGVSQSPRYKVTKRGQDVALRCDPISGHVSLYWYRQALGQGPEFLTYFNYEAQQDKSGLPNDRFSAERPEGSISTLTIQRTEQRDSAMYRCASSLRGGDTGELFFGEGSRLTVL.

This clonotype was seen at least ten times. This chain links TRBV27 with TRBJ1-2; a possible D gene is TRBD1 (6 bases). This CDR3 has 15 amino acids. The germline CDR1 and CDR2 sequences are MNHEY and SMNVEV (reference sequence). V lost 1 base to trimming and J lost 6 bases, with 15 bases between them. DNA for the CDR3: TGTGCCAGCAGTTTATTCTACAGGGTCGGTAATGGCTACACCTTC. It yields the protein CASSLFYRVGNGYTF.

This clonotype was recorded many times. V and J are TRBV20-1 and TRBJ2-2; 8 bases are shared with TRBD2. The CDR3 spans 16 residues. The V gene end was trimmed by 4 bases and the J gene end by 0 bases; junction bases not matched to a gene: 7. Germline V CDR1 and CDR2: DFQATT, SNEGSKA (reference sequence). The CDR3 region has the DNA TGCAGTGCTATCCTAGCGGGTCCGGCGAACACCGGGGAGCTGTTTTTT. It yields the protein CSAILAGPANTGELFF.

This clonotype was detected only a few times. CDR3 protein: CASSLDPGNYGYTF. The CDR3 region has the DNA TGCGCCAGCAGCTTGGATCCAGGGAACTATGGCTACACCTTC. The chain joins TRBV5-1 to TRBJ1-2, with D possibly TRBD1 on 5 matching bases. CDR1 SGHRS and CDR2 YFSETQ come from the germline V gene. The CDR3 is made up of 14 amino acids. Trimming stripped 0 bases from V and 2 bases from J, with 8 bases between.

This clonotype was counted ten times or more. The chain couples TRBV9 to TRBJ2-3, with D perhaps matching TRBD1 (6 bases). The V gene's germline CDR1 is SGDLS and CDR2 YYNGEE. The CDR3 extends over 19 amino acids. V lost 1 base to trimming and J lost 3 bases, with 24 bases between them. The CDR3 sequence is CASSVTIRTDNSGTDTQYF. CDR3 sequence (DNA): TGTGCCAGCAGCGTAACCATCAGGACAGATAACTCGGGGACAGATACGCAGTATTTT.

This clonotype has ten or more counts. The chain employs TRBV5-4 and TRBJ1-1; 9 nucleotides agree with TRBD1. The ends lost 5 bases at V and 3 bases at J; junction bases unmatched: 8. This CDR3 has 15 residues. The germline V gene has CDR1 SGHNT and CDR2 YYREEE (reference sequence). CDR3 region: CASSRIDRGDTEAFF. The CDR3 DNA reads TGTGCCAGCAGTAGAATAGACAGGGGGGACACTGAAGCTTTCTTT.

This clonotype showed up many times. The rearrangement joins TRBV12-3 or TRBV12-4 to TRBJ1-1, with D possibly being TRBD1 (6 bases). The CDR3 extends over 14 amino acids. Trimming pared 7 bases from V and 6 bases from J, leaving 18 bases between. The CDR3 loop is CASTGGAGGAEAFF. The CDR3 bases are TGTGCCAGCACCGGGGGGGCCGGAGGGGCTGAAGCTTTCTTT.

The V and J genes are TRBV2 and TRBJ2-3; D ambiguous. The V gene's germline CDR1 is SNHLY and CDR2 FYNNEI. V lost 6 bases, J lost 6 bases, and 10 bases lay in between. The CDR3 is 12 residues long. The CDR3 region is CASRTTSDTQYF. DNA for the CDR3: TGTGCCAGCAGGACGACATCGGATACGCAGTATTTT. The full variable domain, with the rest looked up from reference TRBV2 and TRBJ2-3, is EPEVTQTPSHQVTQMGQEVILRCVPISNHLYFYWYRQILGQKVEFLVSFYNNEISEKSEIFDDQFSVERPDGSNFTLKIRSTKLEDSAMYFCASRTTSDTQYFGPGTRLTVL.

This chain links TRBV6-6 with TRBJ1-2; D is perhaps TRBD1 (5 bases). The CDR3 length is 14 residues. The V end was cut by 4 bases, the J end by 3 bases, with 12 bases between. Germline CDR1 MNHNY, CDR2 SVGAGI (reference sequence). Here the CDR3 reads CASSSAQGDYGYTF. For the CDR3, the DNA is TGTGCCAGCAGTTCGGCGCAGGGTGACTATGGCTACACCTTC.